The 28 T cell receptor beta chains listed next were all sequenced from one sample in a study of metastatic and nonmetastatic thyroid tumors. TCRdb re-clonotyped the PCR reads through MiXCR. The table has about 43,000 clones, 11% seen once. Nobody among the patients had been given any treatment before thyroid surgery. The source material was blood. All receptors come from a female donor with papillary thyroid cancer or a benign thyroid nodule (not recorded which). Some clones in this sample may be carry-over from other donors' samples.

This clone appeared many times. The chain couples TRBV5-1 to TRBJ1-4; TRBD1 agrees at 7 bases. This CDR3 has 15 amino acids. V shed 4 bases and J 2 bases; nucleotides not matched to a gene: 5. The germline CDR1 and CDR2 sequences are SGHRS and YFSETQ. The CDR3 sequence is CASSTRDSTNEKLFF. The DNA for the CDR3 is TGCGCCAGCAGCACGCGGGACAGTACTAATGAAAAACTGTTTTTT.

The V gene is TRBV18, the J gene TRBJ2-3; 13 nucleotides agree with TRBD2. V was pared by 3 bases and J by 4 bases, with 4 bases of the junction left unmatched. Germline values: CDR1 KGHSH, CDR2 LQKENI. This CDR3 comprises 16 residues. Here the CDR3 reads CASSPQLAGGPDTQYF. Written as DNA, the CDR3 is TGTGCCAGCTCACCTCAACTAGCGGGAGGGCCAGATACGCAGTATTTT.

This clone was seen many times. This sequence joins TRBV10-3 and TRBJ2-7; 8 bases are a match to TRBD1. Germline lookup yields CDR1 ENHRY and CDR2 SYGVKD. With 10 bases clipped from V and 6 bases from J, the junction kept 11 bases outside the gene matches. There are 13 residues in the CDR3. CDR3 amino acids: CATRQGLDAEQYF. The CDR3 DNA reads TGTGCCACCCGACAGGGGTTGGACGCCGAGCAGTACTTC.

Ten or more counts support this clone. Other DNA variants within this sample encode the same CDR3. This sequence joins TRBV4-1 and TRBJ2-1; D perhaps matches TRBD2 (7 bases). Trimming pared 3 bases from V and 2 bases from J, leaving 11 bases between. This CDR3 is 15 amino acids long. Germline CDR1 is MGHRA and CDR2 is YSYEKL. CDR3 residues: CASSQPGGAYNEQFF. In DNA form, the CDR3 reads TGCGCCAGCAGCCAGCCGGGGGGCGCCTACAATGAGCAGTTCTTC.

This clone was found many times. The chain has TRBV25-1 and TRBJ1-4; a weak D match, TRBD1 (6 bases). The V gene's germline CDR1 is MGHDK and CDR2 SYGVNS. V lost 2 bases and J lost 8, with 12 bases in between. The CDR3 is made up of 14 amino acids. The CDR3 DNA sequence: TGTGCCAGCAGTGAAGCAGGGGATCTCGAAAAACTGTTTTTT. As protein: CASSEAGDLEKLFF.

V and J are TRBV5-1 and TRBJ2-7; 7 bases map to TRBD1. The CDR3 runs to 15 residues. Germline CDR1 is SGHRS and CDR2 is YFSETQ. Trimming took 4 bases from V and 0 from J; bases not matched to a gene: 7. CDR3 sequence (DNA): TGCGCCAGCAGCGGTTGTGACAGGGACTCCTACGAGCAGTACTTC. Translated: CASSGCDRDSYEQYF.

The J gene is TRBJ2-7, the V gene TRBV7-9; TRBD1 matches at 8 bases. The CDR3 spans 15 residues. V was pared by 1 base and J by 7 bases, with 9 bases of the junction left unmatched. The germline V gene has CDR1 SEHNR and CDR2 FQNEAQ (reference sequence). CDR3 in amino acids: CASSLVQGVSNEQYF. The CDR3 DNA is TGTGCCAGCAGCTTAGTACAGGGGGTTTCTAATGAGCAGTACTTC. Together with reference TRBV7-9 and TRBJ2-7, the CDR3 gives the full variable domain: DTGVSQNPRHKITKRGQNVTFRCDPISEHNRLYWYRQTLGQGPEFLTYFQNEAQLEKSRLLSDRFSAERPKGSFSTLEIQRTEQGDSAMYLCASSLVQGVSNEQYFGPGTRLTVT.

There are many counts of this clone. The V and J genes are TRBV19 and TRBJ2-7, with a possible D match to TRBD2 (5 bases). The germline V gene encodes CDR1 LNHDA and CDR2 SQIVND (reference sequence). Trimming removed 5 bases at V and 7 bases at J, with 15 bases between. The CDR3 length is 13 residues. Here the CDR3 DNA reads TGTGCCAGTAGTGTGTCAGGTCCGGGGGAGCAGTACTTC. It codes for CASSVSGPGEQYF.

This clone came up many times. The chain recombines TRBV15 with TRBJ2-7; D call uncertain. With 6 bases removed from V and 3 bases from J, the gap between germline ends came to 18 bases. Germline-derived CDR1 and CDR2 are LNHNV and YYDKDF (reference sequence). The CDR3 totals 15 residues. The DNA of the CDR3 is TGTGCCACCAGACGCGACTTGGGTCTAAGCTACGAGCAGTACTTC. Translated: CATRRDLGLSYEQYF.

This clone was seen many times. Other nucleotide sequences in the sample specify the same CDR3. The rearrangement links TRBV7-8 to TRBJ2-1; TRBD2 might be the D (5 bases). The V and J ends lost 0 bases and 2 bases respectively, with 14 bases between them. CDR3 length: 17 residues. Germline-derived CDR1 and CDR2 are SGHVS and FQNEAQ. CDR3 protein: CASSLALLAKTYNEQFF. The CDR3 coding sequence is TGTGCCAGCAGCTTAGCCCTCTTAGCGAAGACCTACAATGAGCAGTTCTTC.

This clone was recorded a few times. The chain couples TRBV6-1 to TRBJ1-3; 9 bases line up with TRBD1. In germline, CDR1 is MNHNS, CDR2 SASEGT. The CDR3 is 15 amino acids. After removal of 8 bases from V and 4 bases from J, the junction contained 9 bases not matched to a gene. CDR3 protein: CASETPGQGGNTIYF. The CDR3 coding sequence is TGTGCCAGCGAGACTCCGGGACAGGGAGGAAACACCATATATTTT.

In its sample, this clone was seen many times. This chain links TRBV7-9 with TRBJ2-2; 9 positions match TRBD2. The ends lost 5 bases at V and 6 bases at J; junction bases unmatched: 7. The CDR3 sequence is 15 residues long. Germline V lookup: CDR1 SEHNR, CDR2 FQNEAQ (reference sequence). The CDR3 region is CASSRWTSAAGELFF. The DNA for the CDR3 is TGTGCCAGCAGCCGATGGACTAGCGCCGCCGGGGAGCTGTTTTTT.

Comments on this clone: This may be a read error: a much more frequent sequence differs by one nucleotide. The V call is TRBV6-2 or TRBV6-3, the J call TRBJ1-6, with no clear D. Trimming took off 3 bases at V and 13 bases at J, with 10 bases between the two ends. From germline, CDR1 is MNHEY and CDR2 SVGEGT. The CDR3 runs 12 residues. CDR3 residues: CASSYGPSPLHF. For the CDR3, the DNA is TGTGCCAGCAGTTATGGGCCTAGTCCCCTCCACTTT.

This clone was detected many times. This CDR3 is also generated by other DNA sequences in the sample. This sequence joins TRBV13 and TRBJ2-1, with D perhaps TRBD2 (5 bases). This CDR3 is 14 amino acids long. Looked up from germline, CDR1 is PRHDT and CDR2 is FYEKMQ (reference sequence). V was clipped by 5 bases and J by 10 bases, with 18 bases between them. The CDR3 DNA reads as TGTGCCAGCAGCACCCTCGAGAGGGTGGACGAGCAGTTCTTC. As protein: CASSTLERVDEQFF. The whole variable domain, remainder taken from reference TRBV13 and TRBJ2-1, is AAGVIQSPRHLIKEKRETATLKCYPIPRHDTVYWYQQGPGQDPQFLISFYEKMQSDKGSIPDRFSAQQFSDYHSELNMSSLELGDSALYFCASSTLERVDEQFFGPGTRLTVL.

This clone has at least ten counts. The chain carries TRBV30 and TRBJ2-2, with D tentatively TRBD2 (6 bases). V was clipped by 2 bases and J by 4 bases, with 11 bases between them. The CDR3 length is 14 residues. Germline V gene lookup returns CDR1 GTSNPN and CDR2 SVGIG (reference sequence). In nucleotides, the CDR3 is TGTGCCTGGAGTAGAAGGGGAGGCACCGGGGAGCTGTTTTTT. Amino acids: CAWSRRGGTGELFF.

The J gene is TRBJ2-5, the V gene TRBV4-1; perhaps TRBD1 as D (5 bases). This CDR3 is 16 amino acids long. The germline V gene has CDR1 MGHRA and CDR2 YSYEKL. Trimming shortened V by 1 base and J by 4 bases, and 16 bases separated the two germline ends. CDR3 bases: TGCGCCAGCAGCCAAGTGCTGATGCAGGGAAGAGAGACCCAGTACTTC. Encoded protein: CASSQVLMQGRETQYF.

The rearrangement joins TRBV6-1 to TRBJ2-7; D may be TRBD2 (6 bases). Trimming took off 7 bases at V and 8 bases at J, with 21 bases between the two ends. The CDR3 covers 14 residues. Germline V gene sequence: CDR1 MNHNS, CDR2 SASEGT. The CDR3 region is CASTPAAGGRQQYF. In nucleotides, the CDR3 is TGTGCCAGCACCCCCGCAGCTGGAGGGCGTCAGCAGTACTTC.

This clone was seen many times. Being one base from a much bigger clone, this may be a read error. The V call is TRBV6-1, the J call TRBJ2-1; D is perhaps TRBD2 (5 bases). V lost 1 base, J lost 0 bases, and 16 bases lay in between. Germline lookup yields CDR1 MNHNS and CDR2 SASEGT. The CDR3 consists of 18 residues. The CDR3 DNA is TGTGCCAGCAGTGAAGTGTTTATAGCGACCAGCTCCTACAATGAGCAGTTCTTC. It codes for CASSEVFIATSSYNEQFF.

This clone has more than one count but fewer than ten. The rearrangement uses TRBV19 and TRBJ1-2; the D is unclear. Trimming pared 7 bases from V and 5 bases from J, leaving 5 bases between. The CDR3 covers 10 residues. Per the germline V gene, CDR1 is LNHDA and CDR2 is SQIVND (reference sequence). CDR3 loop: CASNRYGYTF. DNA of the CDR3: TGTGCCAGTAATAGGTATGGCTACACCTTC.

This clone was seen more than once but under ten times. The rearrangement links TRBV20-1 to TRBJ2-5; the match to TRBD2 covers 7 bases. The CDR3 sequence is 16 residues long. Germline CDR1 and CDR2: DFQATT and SNEGSKA (reference sequence). J was trimmed by 3 bases and V by 0 bases; bases with no gene match: 10. CDR3 sequence (DNA): TGCAGTGCTAGAGAAGACATGGGACTACTTAAAGAGACCCAGTACTTC. Translating gives CSAREDMGLLKETQYF.

The chain has TRBV4-3 and TRBJ2-1, with 8 bases matching TRBD2. J lost 8 bases, V lost 1 base, and 16 bases had no gene match. The CDR3 sequence is 18 residues long. The germline V gene has CDR1 LGHNA and CDR2 YSLEER. The DNA of the CDR3 is TGCGCCAGCAGCCAAGGACTATCCGGGAGCGGGAGAAGCTATGAGCAGTTCTTC. Translated: CASSQGLSGSGRSYEQFF.

This clone was observed at least ten times. V and J are TRBV4-2 and TRBJ2-2; weak D call: TRBD1 (5 bases). Trimming took 2 bases from V and 3 from J, leaving 13 bases between them. The CDR3 sequence is 16 residues long. From germline, CDR1 is LGHNA and CDR2 YNFKEQ. This CDR3 reads CASSQPWGRDTGELFF. Written as DNA, the CDR3 is TGTGCCAGCAGCCAACCTTGGGGCAGGGACACCGGGGAGCTGTTTTTT.

In the case of this clone: It may be a read error: a sequence one base away is much more abundant. V is TRBV18 and J is TRBJ1-1; perhaps TRBD1 as D (5 bases). The CDR3 loop spans 13 amino acids. V lost 3 bases, J lost 4 bases, and 9 bases lay in between. Per germline, CDR1 KGHSH and CDR2 LQKENI. The CDR3 DNA sequence: TGTGCCAGCTCACCGGGACTAATCACTGAAGCTTTCTTT. Translated: CASSPGLITEAFF.

The chain recombines TRBV7-9 with TRBJ2-2; D is perhaps TRBD1 (5 bases). The CDR3 runs 15 residues. Trimming removed 2 bases from V and 2 bases from J, with 9 bases in between. CDR1 SEHNR and CDR2 FQNEAQ come from the germline V gene (reference sequence). This CDR3 is CASSLSDRNTGELFF. The DNA for the CDR3 is TGTGCCAGCAGCTTAAGTGACAGAAACACCGGGGAGCTGTTTTTT.

This clone was counted ten times or more. This CDR3 is also generated by other DNA sequences in the sample. In DNA form, the CDR3 reads TGTGCCATCAGTGAGTCGGTACTAGCGGGGTACAATGAGCAGTTCTTC. Its protein is CAISESVLAGYNEQFF. The chain is built from TRBV10-3 and TRBJ2-1, with 10 bases fitting TRBD2. Germline loops: CDR1 ENHRY, CDR2 SYGVKD. The J segment lost 4 bases and the V segment lost 0 bases, leaving 3 bases of the junction unmatched. The CDR3 runs 16 residues.

This clone was seen ten or more times. The CDR3 sequence is CSGEYRERGTDTQYF. CDR3 coding DNA: TGCAGCGGGGAATACAGGGAGAGGGGCACAGATACGCAGTATTTT. This rearrangement joins TRBV29-1 to TRBJ2-3, with D possibly matching TRBD1 (6 bases). Trimming removed 7 bases at V and 1 base at J, with 18 bases between. The germline CDR1 and CDR2 sequences are SQVTM and ANQGSEA. CDR3 length: 15 amino acids.

This clone was seen at least ten times. J is TRBJ2-1 and V is TRBV6-6; TRBD2 matches at 8 bases. The CDR3 loop spans 15 amino acids. V was pared by 0 bases and J by 10 bases, with 8 bases of the junction left unmatched. Per the germline V gene, CDR1 is MNHNY and CDR2 is SVGAGI (reference sequence). CDR3 coding DNA: TGTGCCAGCAGTTACTCGGCCGGGAGGGCCTTAGAGCAGTTCTTC. This encodes CASSYSAGRALEQFF.

This clone was recorded at least ten times. V usage is TRBV28 and J usage is TRBJ1-2; 9 bases align to TRBD1. V was clipped by 7 bases and J by 8 bases; unmatched bases: 17. CDR3 length equals 16 residues. Germline V gene sequence: CDR1 MDHEN, CDR2 SYDVKM. The CDR3 loop reads CASTLTPGTGTGGYTF. CDR3 sequence (DNA): TGTGCCAGCACCCTGACTCCCGGGACAGGGACGGGGGGCTACACCTTC.